This entry concerns a single T cell receptor (beta chain). No antigen is known for it. The entry originates in a study of glioma-infiltrating T cells after dendritic cell vaccination. General study results and limits: No direct clonality-survival link was found; a diverse polyclonal response may matter.

CDR3 size: 13 residues. Trimming took off 0 bases at V and 4 bases at J, with 7 bases between the two ends. Germline-derived CDR1 and CDR2 are MNHEY and SVGAGI. Primers: 60 V beta forward and 13 J beta reverse. The assay was immunoSEQ multiplex PCR, and TCRdb's table has in-frame clones only and misses some. Of 80,000 to 100,000 clones in the sample, 70% to 80% are singletons; the top ten hold around 5.4%. Sequencing was performed on blood, taken before dendritic cell vaccination. This chain links TRBV6-5 with TRBJ2-7; no clear D. This TCR was sampled from a human donor with glioblastoma. DNA of the CDR3: TGTGCCAGCAGTTACTCCCTAAAATACGAGCAGTACTTC. Translation: CASSYSLKYEQYF.